Listed here are 23 T cell receptor beta chains from one sample, sequenced in a study of response to subunit inactivated influenza vaccine. TCRdb called the RT-PCR reads again in MiXCR, with one record for every CDR3 protein. The sample has some 500,000 distinct CDR3 sequences; approximately 17% are singletons. The source was CD4+ T cells sorted from PBMCs, collected less than 25 months after vaccination. The receptors here all came from a man aged 50 to 69 who received an inactivated influenza vaccine.

The V call is TRBV5-6, the J call TRBJ2-1; TRBD2 matches 8 bases. The germline CDR1 and CDR2 sequences are SGHDT and YYEEEE. The junction had 21 bases not matched to a gene; V was cut back by 0 bases and J by 4 bases. This CDR3 spans 21 amino acids. The CDR3 nucleotides read TGTGCCAGCAGCTTGGTTGCCGTGTCGAGCGGGGGCCTTCAATCTTACAATGAGCAGTTCTTC. Protein: CASSLVAVSSGGLQSYNEQFF.

This clonotype has only a few counts. The V gene is TRBV3-1, the J gene TRBJ1-1; D unclear. This CDR3 contains 12 residues. V lost 0 bases and J lost 5, with 4 bases in between. The germline gives CDR1 LGHDT, CDR2 YNNKEL (reference sequence). The DNA of the CDR3 is TGTGCCAGCAGCCAAGATAAAACTGAAGCTTTCTTT. Translated, it gives CASSQDKTEAFF.

V is TRBV5-1 and J is TRBJ2-1; D tentatively reads TRBD1 or TRBD2 (7 bases each). There are 15 residues in the CDR3. CDR1 is SGHRS and CDR2 is YFSETQ in the germline V gene. Trimming pared 0 bases from V and 6 bases from J, leaving 13 bases between. Here the CDR3 DNA reads TGCGCCAGCAGCTTGGCCCCAGGGGGGGCCAATGAGCAGTTCTTC. This gives the protein CASSLAPGGANEQFF.

The chain joins TRBV4-3 to TRBJ2-7; a weak D match, TRBD1 (5 bases). The CDR3 spans 14 residues. The V end was cut by 1 base, the J end by 5 bases, with 12 bases between. Germline CDR1 is LGHNA and CDR2 is YSLEER. For the CDR3, the DNA is TGCGCCAGCAGCCAAGCGCAGGGTATCCACGAGCAGTACTTC. Translated, it gives CASSQAQGIHEQYF.

This chain connects TRBV7-2 to TRBJ2-1; 9 positions agree with TRBD2. The germline CDR1 and CDR2 sequences are SGHTA and FQGNSA. CDR3 size: 16 residues. Trimming cost V 4 bases and J 1 base; bases outside gene matches: 5. In DNA, the CDR3 is TGTGCCAGCAGCTACCGACTAGCGGATTCCTACAATGAGCAGTTCTTC. Its protein product is CASSYRLADSYNEQFF.

This clonotype turned up a few times. The chain employs TRBV18 and TRBJ2-1; 15 bases line up with TRBD2. The germline CDR1 and CDR2 sequences are KGHSH and LQKENI. V was clipped by 3 bases and J by 4 bases; unmatched bases: 1. CDR3 length: 16 amino acids. The CDR3, as DNA: TGTGCCAGCTCACCGGGACTAGCGGGGGGATACAATGAGCAGTTCTTC. This encodes CASSPGLAGGYNEQFF.

In this sample, this clonotype turned up a few times. The chain carries TRBV20-1 and TRBJ1-5; D unclear. Germline CDR1 reads DFQATT; CDR2 reads SNEGSKA (reference sequence). The CDR3 spans 13 residues. The V and J ends lost 3 bases and 0 bases respectively, with 6 bases between them. This chain's CDR3 is CSASYVSNQPQHF. In DNA form, the CDR3 reads TGCAGTGCTAGTTACGTTAGCAATCAGCCCCAGCATTTT.

The table lists this clonotype with a few counts. The CDR3 sequence is CASSIGLYNEQFF. The DNA for the CDR3 is TGTGCCAGCAGCATTGGACTCTACAATGAGCAGTTCTTC. The chain combines TRBV7-2 with TRBJ2-1, with D maybe TRBD2 (5 bases). The CDR3 contains 13 residues. Per the germline V gene, CDR1 is SGHTA and CDR2 is FQGNSA. V lost 5 bases, J lost 3 bases, and 8 bases lay in between.

This clonotype was picked up one time. The chain recombines TRBV4-2 with TRBJ2-7, with a weak D call TRBD1 (5 bases). Germline CDR1 and CDR2: LGHNA and YNFKEQ. This CDR3 comprises 15 residues. Deletions cut 4 bases from V and 2 bases from J, with 15 bases between. The CDR3 region is CASSPPAGSTYEQYF. In DNA form, the CDR3 reads TGTGCCAGCAGCCCACCCGCAGGGTCTACCTACGAGCAGTACTTC.

V is TRBV18 and J is TRBJ2-3, with 8 positions matching TRBD1. The CDR3 sequence is 17 residues long. Losses at the gene ends were 0 bases for V and 4 bases for J; bases not matched to a gene: 9. The germline V gene encodes CDR1 KGHSH and CDR2 LQKENI. The DNA of the CDR3 is TGTGCCAGCTCACCACCCAACAGGGGGGTAAGGGCAGATACGCAGTATTTT. Translation gives CASSPPNRGVRADTQYF.

The chain couples TRBV2 to TRBJ1-4; D unresolved. Trimming removed 7 bases at V and 0 bases at J, with 9 bases between. The V gene's germline CDR1 is SNHLY and CDR2 FYNNEI. This CDR3 region has 14 residues. CDR3 nucleotide sequence: TGTGCCAGCAATACAGCTGCAACTAATGAAAAACTGTTTTTT. Translating gives CASNTAATNEKLFF.

This clonotype was found many times. The CDR3 loop is CSVGQGGTETQYF. Here the CDR3 DNA reads TGCAGCGTTGGCCAGGGGGGGACGGAGACCCAGTACTTC. The chain employs TRBV29-1 and TRBJ2-5; D may match TRBD1 or TRBD2 (7 bases each). Germline CDR1 is SQVTM and CDR2 is ANQGSEA. Trimming left V 4 bases short and J 5 bases short, with 14 bases between. The CDR3 is 13 amino acids. The variable domain in full, completed from reference TRBV29-1 and TRBJ2-5, reads SAVISQKPSRDICQRGTSLTIQCQVDSQVTMMFWYRQQPGQSLTLIATANQGSEATYESGFVIDKFPISRPNLTFSTLTVSNMSPEDSSIYLCSVGQGGTETQYFGPGTRLLVL.

This clonotype was seen ten or more times. The chain carries TRBV27 and TRBJ2-3, with D possibly being TRBD2 (7 bases). The CDR3 has 18 amino acids. Trimming removed 6 bases from V and 0 bases from J, with 22 bases in between. The germline gives CDR1 MNHEY, CDR2 SMNVEV (reference sequence). The CDR3 loop is CASRPFWGGKSSTDTQYF. In DNA form, the CDR3 reads TGTGCCAGCAGGCCCTTTTGGGGGGGCAAGTCTAGCACAGATACGCAGTATTTT.

This clonotype was seen only a few times. The CDR3 DNA sequence: TGCAGTGCTAGATACAGGTACCAAGAGACCCAGTACTTC. It translates to CSARYRYQETQYF. The V call is TRBV20-1, the J call TRBJ2-5, with D perhaps TRBD1 (5 bases). Trimming cost V 2 bases and J 0 bases, with 7 bases left between them. The CDR3 length is 13 residues. Germline V gene data show CDR1 as DFQATT and CDR2 as SNEGSKA (reference sequence).

This clonotype was picked up a small number of times. The gene calls are TRBV12-3 or TRBV12-4 and TRBJ2-5; D may be TRBD2 (7 bases). The length of the CDR3 is 14 residues. Trimming cost V 7 bases and J 0 bases, with 12 bases left between them. The CDR3 DNA is TGTGCCAGCAAGAGGGGGGGGAACCAAGAGACCCAGTACTTC. It specifies CASKRGGNQETQYF.

The rearrangement joins TRBV5-1 to TRBJ2-3; 8 nucleotides agree with TRBD1. There are 14 residues in the CDR3. After removal of 7 bases from V and 0 bases from J, the junction contained 4 bases not matched to a gene. Germline CDR1 SGHRS, CDR2 YFSETQ. The CDR3 nucleotides read TGCGCCAGCGGCAGACAGGGGAGCACAGATACGCAGTATTTT. Residues: CASGRQGSTDTQYF. The full variable domain, completed using reference TRBV5-1 and TRBJ2-3, is KAGVTQTPRYLIKTRGQQVTLSCSPISGHRSVSWYQQTPGQGLQFLFEYFSETQRNKGNFPGRFSGRQFSNSRSEMNVSTLELGDSALYLCASGRQGSTDTQYFGPGTRLTVL.

The rearrangement joins TRBV25-1 to TRBJ2-6; maybe TRBD1 (6 bases). From germline, CDR1 is MGHDK and CDR2 SYGVNS. Trimming left V 4 bases short and J 4 bases short, with 11 bases between. The CDR3 sequence is 15 residues long. As DNA, the CDR3 is TGTGCCAGCAGTGCCAGGACAGCCGGGGCCAACGTCCTGACTTTC. This sequence encodes CASSARTAGANVLTF.

J is TRBJ1-2 and V is TRBV19; the match to TRBD1 covers 7 bases. CDR3 length: 15 amino acids. Germline V gene data show CDR1 as LNHDA and CDR2 as SQIVND (reference sequence). Losses at the gene ends were 4 bases for V and 4 bases for J; bases not matched to a gene: 9. The CDR3 reads CASSTDRPSGYGYTF. The CDR3 region has the DNA TGTGCCAGTAGTACGGACAGGCCGTCGGGCTATGGCTACACCTTC.

V and J are TRBV28 and TRBJ2-7; 7 bases map to TRBD1. The V segment lost 5 bases and the J segment 3 bases; nucleotides outside the gene matches: 7. There are 14 residues in the CDR3. Germline V gene sequence: CDR1 MDHEN, CDR2 SYDVKM. The CDR3 DNA sequence: TGTGCCAGCAGTCCTGACAGGGTTTTCTACGAGCAGTACTTC. Translation gives CASSPDRVFYEQYF.

The sample holds many counts of this clonotype. One end of the junction varies from germline; a read error may be responsible. This chain uses TRBV20-1 with TRBJ2-7; 10 bases are shared with TRBD2. Germline V gives CDR1 DFQATT, CDR2 SNEGSKA (reference sequence). The CDR3 length is 13 residues. The DNA of the CDR3 is TGCAGAACCAGCGGGAGGGCCTCCGACGAGCAGTACTTC. Its protein product is CRTSGRASDEQYF.

This clonotype was seen more than once but under ten times. The rearrangement links TRBV15 to TRBJ2-7; D remains unclear. The CDR3 length is 13 residues. With 4 bases removed from V and 5 bases from J, the gap between germline ends came to 12 bases. Germline values: CDR1 LNHNV, CDR2 YYDKDF (reference sequence). For the CDR3, the DNA is TGTGCCACCAGCACGGAGACGGGCAACGAGCAGTACTTC. Residues: CATSTETGNEQYF.

This clonotype was seen repeatedly, ten times or more. J is TRBJ2-2 and V is TRBV20-1; 7 bases are a match to TRBD2. Trimming removed 1 base from V and 2 bases from J; junction bases left unmatched: 4. The CDR3 has 15 residues. Germline assignment: CDR1 DFQATT and CDR2 SNEGSKA (reference sequence). The CDR3 loop is CSARVAGTNTGELFF. CDR3 sequence (DNA): TGCAGTGCTAGAGTAGCGGGTACAAACACCGGGGAGCTGTTTTTT.

V is TRBV9 and J is TRBJ1-1; tentatively, D is TRBD1 (5 bases). The germline V and J ends were trimmed by 2 bases and 4 bases, with 15 bases remaining between them. The germline V gene encodes CDR1 SGDLS and CDR2 YYNGEE. CDR3 size: 15 residues. In nucleotides, the CDR3 is TGTGCCAGCAGCGTCGTGGAACGGGGGGTCACTGAAGCTTTCTTT. Translating it yields CASSVVERGVTEAFF. Looking up the rest from reference TRBV9 and TRBJ1-1 gives the full variable domain: DSGVTQTPKHLITATGQRVTLRCSPRSGDLSVYWYQQSLDQGLQFLIQYYNGEERAKGNILERFSAQQFPDLHSELNLSSLELGDSALYFCASSVVERGVTEAFFGQGTRLTVV.